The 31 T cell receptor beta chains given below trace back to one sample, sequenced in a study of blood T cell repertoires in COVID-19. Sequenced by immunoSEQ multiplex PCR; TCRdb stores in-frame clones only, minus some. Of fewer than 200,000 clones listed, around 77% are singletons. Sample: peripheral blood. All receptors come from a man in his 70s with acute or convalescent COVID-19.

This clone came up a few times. The CDR3 nucleotides read TGTGCCAGCAGCGTAGGGGCAGCCGACCAAGAGACCCAGTACTTC. Translation: CASSVGAADQETQYF. The chain couples TRBV9 to TRBJ2-5; D is ambiguous. Trimming left V 0 bases short and J 0 bases short, with 9 bases between. Germline CDR1 SGDLS, CDR2 YYNGEE. This CDR3 is built from 15 residues. Complete variable domain (other parts from reference TRBV9 and TRBJ2-5): DSGVTQTPKHLITATGQRVTLRCSPRSGDLSVYWYQQSLDQGLQFLIQYYNGEERAKGNILERFSAQQFPDLHSELNLSSLELGDSALYFCASSVGAADQETQYFGPGTRLLVL.

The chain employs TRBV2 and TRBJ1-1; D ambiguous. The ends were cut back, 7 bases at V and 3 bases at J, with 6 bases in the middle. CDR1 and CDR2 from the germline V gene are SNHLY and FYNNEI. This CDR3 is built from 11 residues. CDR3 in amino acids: CASTYYTEAFF. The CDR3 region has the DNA TGTGCCAGCACATACTACACTGAAGCTTTCTTT. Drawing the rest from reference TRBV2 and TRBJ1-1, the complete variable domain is EPEVTQTPSHQVTQMGQEVILRCVPISNHLYFYWYRQILGQKVEFLVSFYNNEISEKSEIFDDQFSVERPDGSNFTLKIRSTKLEDSAMYFCASTYYTEAFFGQGTRLTVV.

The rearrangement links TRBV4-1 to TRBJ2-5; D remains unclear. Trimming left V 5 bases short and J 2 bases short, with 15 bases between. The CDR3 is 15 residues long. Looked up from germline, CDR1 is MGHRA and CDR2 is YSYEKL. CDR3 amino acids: CASSTTEAAQETQYF. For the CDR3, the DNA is TGCGCCAGCAGCACAACCGAGGCAGCTCAAGAGACCCAGTACTTC.

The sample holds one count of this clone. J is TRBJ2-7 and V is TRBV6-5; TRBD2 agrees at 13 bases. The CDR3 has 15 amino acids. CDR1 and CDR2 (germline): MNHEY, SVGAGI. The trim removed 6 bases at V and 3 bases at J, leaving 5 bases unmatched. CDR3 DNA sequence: TGTGCCAGCAGGACCGGGACTAGCGGGGTCTACGAGCAGTACTTC. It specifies CASRTGTSGVYEQYF.

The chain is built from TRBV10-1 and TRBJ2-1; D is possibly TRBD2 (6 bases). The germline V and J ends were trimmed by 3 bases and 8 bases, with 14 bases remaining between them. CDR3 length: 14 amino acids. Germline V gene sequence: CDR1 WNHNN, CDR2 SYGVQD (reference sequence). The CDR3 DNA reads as TGCGCCAGCAGTGATTCGGGCGGGGTGGATGAGCAGTTCTTC. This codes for CASSDSGGVDEQFF.

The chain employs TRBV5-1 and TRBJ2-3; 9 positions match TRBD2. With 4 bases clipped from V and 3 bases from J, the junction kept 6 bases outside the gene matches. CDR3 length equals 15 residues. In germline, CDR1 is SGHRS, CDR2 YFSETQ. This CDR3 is CASSPSGGWTDTQYF. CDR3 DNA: TGCGCCAGCAGCCCAAGCGGGGGGTGGACAGATACGCAGTATTTT.

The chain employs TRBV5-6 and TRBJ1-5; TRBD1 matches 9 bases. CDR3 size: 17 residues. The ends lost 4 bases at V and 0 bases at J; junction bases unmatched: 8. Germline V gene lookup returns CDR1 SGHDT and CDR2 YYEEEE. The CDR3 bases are TGTGCCAGCAGCCTAATGACAGGGGGAGGTAGCAATCAGCCCCAGCATTTT. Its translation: CASSLMTGGGSNQPQHF.

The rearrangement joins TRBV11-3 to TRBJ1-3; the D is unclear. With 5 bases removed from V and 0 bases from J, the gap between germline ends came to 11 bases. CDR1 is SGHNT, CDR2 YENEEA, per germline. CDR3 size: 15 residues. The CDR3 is CASSPGLNSGNTIYF. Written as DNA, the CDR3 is TGTGCCAGCAGCCCCGGACTGAACTCTGGAAACACCATATATTTT.

CDR3 nucleotides: TGTGCCAGCAGTTTATATGGGACTAGCGGGAGTTACGAGCAGTACTTC. It encodes CASSLYGTSGSYEQYF. The chain carries TRBV28 and TRBJ2-7; 14 bases line up with TRBD2. The CDR3 length is 16 residues. Germline CDR1 reads MDHEN; CDR2 reads SYDVKM. With 1 base clipped from V and 4 bases from J, the junction kept 3 bases outside the gene matches.

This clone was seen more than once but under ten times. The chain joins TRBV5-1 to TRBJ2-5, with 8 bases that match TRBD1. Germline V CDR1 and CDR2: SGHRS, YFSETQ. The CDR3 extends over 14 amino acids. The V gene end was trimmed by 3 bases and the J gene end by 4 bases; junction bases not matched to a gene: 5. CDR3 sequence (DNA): TGCGCCAGCAGCTCCCAGACAGGGGTAGAGACCCAGTACTTC. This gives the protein CASSSQTGVETQYF.

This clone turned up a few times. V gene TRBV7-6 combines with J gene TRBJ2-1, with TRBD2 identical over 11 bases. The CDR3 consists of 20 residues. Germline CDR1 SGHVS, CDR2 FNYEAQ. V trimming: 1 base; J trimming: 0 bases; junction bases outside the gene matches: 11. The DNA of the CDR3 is TGTGCCAGCAGCTTAGTACCGGGACTAGCGGAGGGGAGCTCCTACAATGAGCAGTTCTTC. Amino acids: CASSLVPGLAEGSSYNEQFF.

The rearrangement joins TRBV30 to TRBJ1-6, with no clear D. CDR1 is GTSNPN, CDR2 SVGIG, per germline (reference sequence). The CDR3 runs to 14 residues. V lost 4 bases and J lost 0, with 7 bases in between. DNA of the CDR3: TGTGCCTGGACAGGAACCTCCTATAATTCACCCCTCCACTTT. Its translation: CAWTGTSYNSPLHF.

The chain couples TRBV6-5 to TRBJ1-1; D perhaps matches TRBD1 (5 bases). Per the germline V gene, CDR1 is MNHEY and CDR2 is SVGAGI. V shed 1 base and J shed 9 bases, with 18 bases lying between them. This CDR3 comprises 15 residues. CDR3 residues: CASSYWGGDAYQAFF. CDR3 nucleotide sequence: TGTGCCAGCAGTTACTGGGGAGGGGACGCCTATCAAGCTTTCTTT.

The CDR3 is CASSRDRQETQYF. The CDR3 DNA reads TGTGCCAGCAGCCGGGACAGGCAGGAGACCCAGTACTTC. The chain couples TRBV11-1 to TRBJ2-5; 8 positions match TRBD1. V lost 5 bases to trimming and J lost 5 bases; unmatched junction nucleotides: 4. Germline CDR1 reads SGHAT; CDR2 reads FQDESV (reference sequence). CDR3 length equals 13 residues.

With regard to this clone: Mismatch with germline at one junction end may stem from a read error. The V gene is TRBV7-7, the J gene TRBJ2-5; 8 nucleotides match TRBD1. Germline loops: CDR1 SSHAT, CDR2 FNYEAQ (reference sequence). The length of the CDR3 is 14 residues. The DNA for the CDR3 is TGTGCTAGCAGCTTAGGACAGGGAGGAAAGACCCAGTACTTC. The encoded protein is CASSLGQGGKTQYF.

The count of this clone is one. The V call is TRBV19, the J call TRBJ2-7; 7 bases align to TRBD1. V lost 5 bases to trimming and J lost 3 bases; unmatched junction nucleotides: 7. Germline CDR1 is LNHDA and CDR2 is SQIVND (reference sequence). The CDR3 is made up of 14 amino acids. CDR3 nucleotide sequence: TGTGCCAGTAGTTACCGGGACAGACTCTACGAGCAGTACTTC. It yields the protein CASSYRDRLYEQYF.

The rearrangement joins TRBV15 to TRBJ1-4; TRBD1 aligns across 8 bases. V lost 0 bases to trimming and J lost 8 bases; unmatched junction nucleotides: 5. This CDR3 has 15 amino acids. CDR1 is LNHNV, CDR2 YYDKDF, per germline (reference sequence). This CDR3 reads CATSRDRGRREKLFF. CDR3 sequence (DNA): TGTGCCACCAGCAGAGACAGGGGGCGACGAGAAAAACTGTTTTTT.

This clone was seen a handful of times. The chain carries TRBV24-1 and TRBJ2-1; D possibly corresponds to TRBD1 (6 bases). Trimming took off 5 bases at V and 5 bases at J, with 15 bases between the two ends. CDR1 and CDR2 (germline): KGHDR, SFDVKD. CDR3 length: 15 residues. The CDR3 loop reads CATSGAQGLNNEQFF. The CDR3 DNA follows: TGTGCCACCAGTGGTGCACAGGGCTTAAACAATGAGCAGTTCTTC.

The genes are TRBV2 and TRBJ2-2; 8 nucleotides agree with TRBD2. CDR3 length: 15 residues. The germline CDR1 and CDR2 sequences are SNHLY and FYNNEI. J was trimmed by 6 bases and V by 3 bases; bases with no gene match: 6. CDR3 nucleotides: TGTGCCAGCAGTGAGAGGGTAGCGGGGCCCGGGGAGCTGTTTTTT. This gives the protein CASSERVAGPGELFF.

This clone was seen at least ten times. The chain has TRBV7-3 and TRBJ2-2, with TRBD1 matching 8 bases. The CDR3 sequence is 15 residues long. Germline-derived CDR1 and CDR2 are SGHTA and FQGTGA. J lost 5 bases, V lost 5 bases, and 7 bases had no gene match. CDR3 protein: CASSPTGGNTGELFF. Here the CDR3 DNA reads TGTGCCAGCAGCCCCACAGGGGGAAATACCGGGGAGCTGTTTTTT.

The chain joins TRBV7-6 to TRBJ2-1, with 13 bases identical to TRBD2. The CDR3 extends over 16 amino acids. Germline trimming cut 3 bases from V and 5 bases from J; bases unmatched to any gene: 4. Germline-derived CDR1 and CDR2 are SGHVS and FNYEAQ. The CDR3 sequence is CASSLVGLAGDNEQFF. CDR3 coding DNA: TGTGCCAGCAGCTTGGTAGGACTAGCGGGGGACAATGAGCAGTTCTTC. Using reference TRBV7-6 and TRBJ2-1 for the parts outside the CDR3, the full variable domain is GAGVSQSPRYKVTKRGQDVALRCDPISGHVSLYWYRQALGQGPEFLTYFNYEAQQDKSGLPNDRFSAERPEGSISTLTIQRTEQRDSAMYRCASSLVGLAGDNEQFFGPGTRLTVL.

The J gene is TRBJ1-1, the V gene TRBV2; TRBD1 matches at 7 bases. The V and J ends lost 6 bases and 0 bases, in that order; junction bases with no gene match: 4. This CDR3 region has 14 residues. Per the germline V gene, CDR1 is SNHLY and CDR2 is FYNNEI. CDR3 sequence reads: CASSSGTVNTEAFF. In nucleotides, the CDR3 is TGTGCCAGCAGCTCCGGGACAGTGAACACTGAAGCTTTCTTT.

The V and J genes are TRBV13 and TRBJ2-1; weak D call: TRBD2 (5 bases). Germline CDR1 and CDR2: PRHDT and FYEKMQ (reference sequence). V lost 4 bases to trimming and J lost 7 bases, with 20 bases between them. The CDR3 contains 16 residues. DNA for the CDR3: TGTGCCAGCAGCTCAATTACTAGATTTAGTTCGAATGAGCAGTTCTTC. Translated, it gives CASSSITRFSSNEQFF.

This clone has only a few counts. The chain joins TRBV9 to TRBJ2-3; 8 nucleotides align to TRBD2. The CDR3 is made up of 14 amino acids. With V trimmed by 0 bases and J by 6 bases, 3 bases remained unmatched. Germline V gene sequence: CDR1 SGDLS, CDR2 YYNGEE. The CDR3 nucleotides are TGTGCCAGCAGCGTAGGGACTAGCATGGATACGCAGTATTTT. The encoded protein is CASSVGTSMDTQYF.

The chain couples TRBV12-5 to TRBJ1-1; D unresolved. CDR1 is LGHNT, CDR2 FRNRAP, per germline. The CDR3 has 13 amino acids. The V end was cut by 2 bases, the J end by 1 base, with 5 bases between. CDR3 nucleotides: TGTGCTAGTGGTTTGTCCCAGAACACTGAAGCTTTCTTT. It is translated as CASGLSQNTEAFF.

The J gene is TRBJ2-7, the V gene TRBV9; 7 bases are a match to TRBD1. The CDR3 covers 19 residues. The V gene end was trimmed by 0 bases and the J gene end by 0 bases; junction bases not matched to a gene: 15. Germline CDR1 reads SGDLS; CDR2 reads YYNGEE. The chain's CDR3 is CASSVAPSQGIASSYEQYF. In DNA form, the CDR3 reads TGTGCCAGCAGCGTAGCTCCCTCACAGGGGATAGCTTCCTCCTACGAGCAGTACTTC.

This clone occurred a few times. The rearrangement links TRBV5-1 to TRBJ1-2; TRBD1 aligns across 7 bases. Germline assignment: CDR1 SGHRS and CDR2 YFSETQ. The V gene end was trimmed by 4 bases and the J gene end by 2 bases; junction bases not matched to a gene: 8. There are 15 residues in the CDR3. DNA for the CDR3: TGCGCCAGCAGCCCGACAGGGATGGGCAACTATGGCTACACCTTC. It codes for CASSPTGMGNYGYTF.

The CDR3 sequence is CASSDAGSGANVLTF. CDR3 in DNA: TGTGCCAGCAGTGACGCGGGCTCTGGGGCCAACGTCCTGACTTTC. The chain carries TRBV6-4 and TRBJ2-6, with D perhaps matching TRBD2 (5 bases). There are 15 residues in the CDR3. Trimming removed 2 bases from V and 0 bases from J, with 5 bases in between. Germline V gene data show CDR1 as MRHNA and CDR2 as SNTAGT.

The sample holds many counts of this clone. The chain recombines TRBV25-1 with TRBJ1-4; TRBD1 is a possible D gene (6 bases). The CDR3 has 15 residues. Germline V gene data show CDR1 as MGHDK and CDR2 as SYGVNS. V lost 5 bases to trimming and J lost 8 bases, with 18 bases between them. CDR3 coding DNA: TGTGCCAGCAGTCTCCCTCAGGGGTTAGGAGAAAAACTGTTTTTT. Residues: CASSLPQGLGEKLFF. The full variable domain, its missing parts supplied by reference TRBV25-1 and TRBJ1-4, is EADIYQTPRYLVIGTGKKITLECSQTMGHDKMYWYQQDPGMELHLIHYSYGVNSTEKGDLSSESTVSRIRTEHFPLTLESARPSHTSQYLCASSLPQGLGEKLFFGSGTQLSVL.

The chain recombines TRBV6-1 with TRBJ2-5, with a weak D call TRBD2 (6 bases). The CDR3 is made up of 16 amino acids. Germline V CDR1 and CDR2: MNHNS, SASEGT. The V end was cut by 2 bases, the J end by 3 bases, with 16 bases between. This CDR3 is CASSEWAPGLKETQYF. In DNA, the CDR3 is TGTGCCAGCAGTGAATGGGCCCCGGGACTGAAAGAGACCCAGTACTTC.

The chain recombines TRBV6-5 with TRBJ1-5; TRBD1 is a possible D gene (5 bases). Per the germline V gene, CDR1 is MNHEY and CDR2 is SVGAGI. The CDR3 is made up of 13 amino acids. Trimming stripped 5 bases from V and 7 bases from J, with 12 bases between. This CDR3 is CASSITWGQPQHF. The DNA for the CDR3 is TGTGCCAGCAGTATTACTTGGGGCCAGCCCCAGCATTTT.